The rows below give T cell receptor beta chains drawn from one sample of a study of shared clonotypes between healthy human individuals. TCRdb's copy holds only in-frame clones and misses some; the assay was immunoSEQ multiplex PCR. The table has 800,000 to 950,000 clones, about 96% seen once. Material for sequencing was naive CD8+ T cells sorted from blood. The receptors stem from a man in his thirties or forties in good health. The CDR3 runs from the conserved cysteine through the conserved F or W. A D gene is named only where the DNA matches it firmly. Expanded clones are given a class, and other clones once, few, many or no size at all.

V	size	D	J	DNA	CDR3
TRBV29-1	NA	NA	TRBJ1-4	TGCAGCGTTGAAGATCGGGACCGCCAGGGGGAAAAACTGTTTTTT	CSVEDRDRQGEKLFF
TRBV6-1	NA	TRBD1	TRBJ1-2	TGTGCCAGCAGTGAATGGATGGGACAGGGCTATGGCTACACCTTC	CASSEWMGQGYGYTF
TRBV5-6	NA	TRBD2	TRBJ2-7	TGTGCCAGCAGTTATAAACTGGGACTAGACTCCTACGAGCAGTACTTC	CASSYKLGLDSYEQYF
TRBV27	NA	TRBD2	TRBJ2-3	TGTGCCAGCGCACCCGCATATAGCGGGAGGAATGATACGCAGTATTTT	CASAPAYSGRNDTQYF
TRBV5-1	NA	NA	TRBJ2-5	TGCGCCAGCAGCACCGGGCCCGCGAAGACCCAGTACTTC	CASSTGPAKTQYF
TRBV15	NA	TRBD2	TRBJ2-1	TGTGCCACCAGCTTAGCGGGAGGTCATGAGCAGTTCTTC	CATSLAGGHEQFF
TRBV7-2	NA	TRBD1	TRBJ2-6	TGTGCCAGCAGCATCCCGGGACAGGGCTGGTACTCTGGGGCCAACGTCCTGACTTTC	CASSIPGQGWYSGANVLTF
TRBV2	few	TRBD1	TRBJ2-7	TGTGCCAGTCCGGGACAGGGGAGTTACGAGCAGTACTTC	CASPGQGSYEQYF
TRBV28	NA	NA	TRBJ1-3	TGTGCCAGCAGTTCCGCATATGACAACTCTGGAAACACCATATATTTT	CASSSAYDNSGNTIYF
TRBV4-1	NA	TRBD1	TRBJ2-7	TGCGCCAGCAGCCAAAGGACAGGGAATTCCTACGAGCAGTACTTC	CASSQRTGNSYEQYF
TRBV5-4	NA	TRBD1	TRBJ2-7	TGTGCCAGCAGCTCACCGGGACAGATCTACGAGCAGTACTTC	CASSSPGQIYEQYF
TRBV2	NA	NA	TRBJ2-7	TGTGCCAGCAGTCCCGGGACTCTTACCTACGAGCAGTACTTC	CASSPGTLTYEQYF
TRBV7-9	NA	NA	TRBJ2-7	TGTGCCAGCAGCCCCCGGGCAGGGATTATTACCACCTACGAGCAGTACTTC	CASSPRAGIITTYEQYF
TRBV28	NA	NA	TRBJ1-5	TGTGCCAGCAGTTTATTATTCTCGTCAGACCCTAATCAGCCCCAGCATTTT	CASSLLFSSDPNQPQHF
TRBV28	NA	NA	TRBJ1-2	TGTGCCAGCACCCTTTTGACAGGAGATGGCTACACCTTC	CASTLLTGDGYTF
TRBV25-1	NA	NA	TRBJ1-1	TGTGCCAGCAGTGCCGGAGAAGCTTTCTTT	CASSAGEAFF
TRBV27	NA	NA	TRBJ1-5	TGTGCCAGCAGTCGACGCCTTAATCAGCCCCAGCATTTT	CASSRRLNQPQHF
TRBV29-1	NA	TRBD2	TRBJ2-7	TGCAGCGCCGGGACTAGCGGGTCTTACGAGCAGTACTTC	CSAGTSGSYEQYF
TRBV30	NA	TRBD2	TRBJ2-7	TGTGCCTGGGATAGCGGGCACTCCTACGAGCAGTACTTC	CAWDSGHSYEQYF
TRBV4-3	NA	NA	TRBJ1-4	TGCGCCAGCAGCCAAGGCCGGACAACAACTAATGAAAAACTGTTTTTT	CASSQGRTTTNEKLFF
TRBV28	NA	NA	TRBJ2-7	TGTGCCAGCAGTTTATCAGGGGCCGGGTACGAGCAGTACTTC	CASSLSGAGYEQYF
TRBV5-1	NA	NA	TRBJ1-1	TGCGCCAGCAGCGCCTCCTCCCCATTCAGGGCTGAAGCTTTCTTT	CASSASSPFRAEAFF
TRBV27	NA	TRBD1	TRBJ2-7	TGTGCCAGCAGTCGGACAGGGAACTCCTACGAGCAGTACTTC	CASSRTGNSYEQYF
TRBV9	once	NA	TRBJ2-7	TGTGCCAGCAGCGTAGTTCAGGGGAGGGAGCAGTACTTC	CASSVVQGREQYF
TRBV5-5	NA	TRBD2	TRBJ2-7	TGTGCCAGCAGCTTGGGGCTAGCGGGGATCTCCTACGAGCAGTACTTC	CASSLGLAGISYEQYF
TRBV27	NA	TRBD2	TRBJ2-1	TGTGCCAGCAGTTCACCGGGACTAGCGGGGAATGAGCAGTTCTTC	CASSSPGLAGNEQFF
TRBV5-1	NA	TRBD1	TRBJ1-1	TGCGCCAGCAGCTTTAATCAGGGGGCGGTGAACACTGAAGCTTTCTTT	CASSFNQGAVNTEAFF
TRBV7-2	NA	NA	TRBJ2-4	TGTGCCAGCAGCTTAGCACCGGAACTAGCCAAAAACATTCAGTACTTC	CASSLAPELAKNIQYF
TRBV6-1	NA	NA	TRBJ2-7	TGTGCCAGCGTTCTCAGAGTAGGCGTCGGCCACGAGCAGTACTTC	CASVLRVGVGHEQYF
TRBV7-9	NA	TRBD2	TRBJ2-7	TGTGCCAGCAGCTTATTTGGGGGACTAGCGGGAGAGGGAAACGAGCAGTACTTC	CASSLFGGLAGEGNEQYF
TRBV7-8	NA	NA	TRBJ2-7	TGTGCCAGCAGCTTAGTGAATAGCTACGAGCAGTACTTC	CASSLVNSYEQYF
TRBV7-9	NA	TRBD2	TRBJ2-7	TGTGCCAGCAGCTTACCTGACTCTAGCGGGGGACCCTACGAGCAGTACTTC	CASSLPDSSGGPYEQYF
TRBV4-3	NA	NA	TRBJ2-1	TGCGCCAGCAGCCAAGATGATCTCCATGAGCAGTTCTTC	CASSQDDLHEQFF
TRBV13	NA	NA	TRBJ1-2	TGTGCCAGCAGCCATGGGACTTATCGAGGCTACACCTTC	CASSHGTYRGYTF
TRBV30	NA	NA	TRBJ2-1	TGTGCCTGGAGTGTATCCAATGAGCAGTTCTTC	CAWSVSNEQFF
TRBV19	NA	TRBD2	TRBJ2-7	TGTGCCAGTAGTGCGACGGGACTAGCTGGTGAGCAGTACTTC	CASSATGLAGEQYF
TRBV11-2	NA	TRBD1	TRBJ2-1	TGTGCCAGCAGCATCACCGCGGGACAGGGCGACAATGAGCAGTTCTTC	CASSITAGQGDNEQFF
TRBV12-5	NA	NA	TRBJ2-3	TGTGCTAGTGGTTGGAGCGGAGGCACAGATACGCAGTATTTT	CASGWSGGTDTQYF
TRBV16	NA	NA	TRBJ1-2	TGTGCCAGCACCCCGCAGGTGCGGGGCTACACCTTC	CASTPQVRGYTF
TRBV7-3	once	NA	TRBJ2-5	TGTGCCAGCAGCTCCGAAAACTGGGAGACCCAGTACTTC	CASSSENWETQYF
TRBV7-6	NA	TRBD2	TRBJ2-2	TGTGCCAGCAGCCCCATTGTTAGCGGGAGTTTCCCCGGGGAGCTGTTTTTT	CASSPIVSGSFPGELFF
TRBV30	NA	TRBD1	TRBJ1-3	TGTGCCTGGAGTGTAGGGACAGGGGGCTCTGGAAACACCATATATTTT	CAWSVGTGGSGNTIYF